Below, 5 T cell receptor beta chains from the same sample are listed, as sequenced in a study of cytomegalovirus exposure and HLA in healthy donors. PCR involved 60 Vbeta and 13 Jbeta primers. Profiled with immunoSEQ multiplex PCR; TCRdb holds only in-frame clones, not every one. The sample holds 150,000 or so clones, approximately 69% seen once. Sequenced: PBMCs. The receptors come from a man in his thirties or forties in good health and CMV-seronegative.

V is TRBV5-4 and J is TRBJ2-4; 9 bases fit TRBD1. CDR3 size: 18 residues. Germline CDR1 is SGHNT and CDR2 is YYREEE (reference sequence). The V and J ends lost 1 base and 0 bases, in that order; junction bases with no gene match: 8. For the CDR3, the DNA is TGTGCCAGCAGCTTGTCCTACACAGGGGGCCTAGCCAAAAACATTCAGTACTTC. Its protein is CASSLSYTGGLAKNIQYF.

The chain joins TRBV15 to TRBJ2-6, with D possibly matching TRBD2 (6 bases). The V gene lost 1 base and the J gene lost 0 bases, with 13 bases spanning the gap. The germline gives CDR1 LNHNV, CDR2 YYDKDF (reference sequence). The CDR3 totals 18 residues. The CDR3 DNA reads TGTGCCACCAGCAGAGCGGGAGAGACTTACTCTGGGGCCAACGTCCTGACTTTC. Encoded protein: CATSRAGETYSGANVLTF.

This chain connects TRBV29-1 to TRBJ2-7, with 7 bases lining up with TRBD1. J was trimmed by 6 bases and V by 4 bases; bases with no gene match: 6. The CDR3 spans 12 residues. Germline CDR1 SQVTM, CDR2 ANQGSEA. This chain's CDR3 is CSVGDRVGEQYF. The CDR3 nucleotides read TGCAGCGTTGGCGACAGGGTAGGCGAGCAGTACTTC.

This rearrangement joins TRBV5-1 to TRBJ2-2; D might be TRBD1 (6 bases). Germline V gives CDR1 SGHRS, CDR2 YFSETQ. The V and J ends lost 8 bases and 8 bases respectively, with 22 bases between them. The CDR3 length is 15 residues. In DNA, the CDR3 is TGCGCCAGTCGGTCACGACCAGGGGTCGGTGGGGAGCTGTTTTTT. Its translation: CASRSRPGVGGELFF.

The V gene is TRBV4-3, the J gene TRBJ1-5, with 8 bases that match TRBD1. The CDR3 contains 16 residues. From germline, CDR1 is LGHNA and CDR2 YSLEER. V lost 3 bases to trimming and J lost 5 bases; unmatched junction nucleotides: 9. CDR3 loop: CASSQTGQVFYQPQHF. DNA of the CDR3: TGCGCCAGCAGCCAGACGGGACAGGTATTCTATCAGCCCCAGCATTTT.